These T cell receptor beta chains were read from a single sample in a study of blood T cell repertoires in COVID-19. Only in-frame clones appear in the TCRdb table, and some are missing; sequencing was by immunoSEQ multiplex PCR. The sample has 80,000 to 95,000 clones, 75% to 90% seen once. The sequenced material came from peripheral blood. The receptors derive from an older woman with acute or convalescent COVID-19. The conserved cysteine and the conserved F or W are not part of the CDR3 here. Each record gives: V gene, J gene, D gene, CDR3 protein. D genes are given only for firm matches.

>TRBV28|TRBJ1-2|NA
ASSFGGDYGYT
>TRBV28|TRBJ1-5|NA
ASSLQPQH
>TRBV7-9|TRBJ2-3|NA
ASTSGVTDTQY
>TRBV25-1|TRBJ1-1|NA
ASRTINEAF
>TRBV30|TRBJ2-2|NA
AWSGGRRVPTGELF
>TRBV6-5|TRBJ1-6|NA
ASRAPGISSSPLH
>TRBV5-1|TRBJ1-2|NA
ASSLQPLGENYGYT
>TRBV5-1|TRBJ1-1|TRBD1
ASSLGGTGGQNTEAF
>TRBV5-1|TRBJ2-5|TRBD2
ASSLAASGGETQY
>TRBV9|TRBJ2-5|NA
ASSVDRADQETQY
>TRBV24-1|TRBJ2-3|NA
ATSDFGGITDTQY
>TRBV19|TRBJ2-2|NA
ASRIDRNTGELF
>TRBV5-8|TRBJ2-1|TRBD2
ASSSREGLAGGEDEQF
>TRBV18|TRBJ2-5|NA
ASSPKQGRETQY
>TRBV11-2|TRBJ2-1|TRBD2
ASSLVSGRGEQF
>TRBV28|TRBJ2-1|TRBD2
ASRPTSGGYNEQF
>TRBV23-1|TRBJ1-4|TRBD1
ASSLKETPDRRWEKLF
>TRBV24-1|TRBJ2-1|TRBD1
ATSDPSGTGGRGEQF
>TRBV6-6|TRBJ1-2|NA
ASSLVSYGYT
>TRBV2|TRBJ2-1|TRBD2
ASMRFSGGAFSNNEQF
>TRBV6-5|TRBJ2-7|NA
ASSLPHEQY
>TRBV3-1/TRBV3-2|TRBJ1-3|TRBD1
ASRHTGAGNTIY
>TRBV13|TRBJ2-3|TRBD2
ASSRWASGRWNTQY
>TRBV10-1|TRBJ2-7|TRBD2
ASTPSGRNEQY
>TRBV18|TRBJ1-1|NA
ASSLAGENTEAF
>TRBV19|TRBJ1-5|TRBD1
ASRSGQANNQPQH
>TRBV28|TRBJ2-1|TRBD2
ASSLSGLAGDNEQF
>TRBV18|TRBJ1-4|NA
ASSPGIGEKLF
>TRBV6-1|TRBJ1-4|NA
ASSDGKRGEKLF
>TRBV3-1/TRBV3-2|TRBJ2-7|TRBD2
ASSTPSGSSEQY
>TRBV23-1|TRBJ1-2|TRBD1
ASSSDRGRNFNYGYT
>TRBV30|TRBJ1-1|NA
AWNGGTTEAF
>TRBV2|TRBJ1-5|TRBD1
ASRRTGATPYSNQPQH
>TRBV7-2|TRBJ2-7|TRBD2
ASSLRTSGPYEQY